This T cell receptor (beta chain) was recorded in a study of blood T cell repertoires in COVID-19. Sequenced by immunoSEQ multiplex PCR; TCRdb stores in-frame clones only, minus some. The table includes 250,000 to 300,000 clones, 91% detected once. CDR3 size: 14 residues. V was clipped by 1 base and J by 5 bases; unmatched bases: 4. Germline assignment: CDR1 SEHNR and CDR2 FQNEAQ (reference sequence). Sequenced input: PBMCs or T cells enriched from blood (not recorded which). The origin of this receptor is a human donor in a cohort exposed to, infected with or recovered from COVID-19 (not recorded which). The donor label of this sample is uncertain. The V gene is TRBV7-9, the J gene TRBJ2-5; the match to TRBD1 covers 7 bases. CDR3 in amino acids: CASSLEGAGETQYF. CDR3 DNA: TGTGCCAGCAGCTTAGAGGGGGCAGGGGAGACCCAGTACTTC.